The rows below give T cell receptor beta chains drawn from one sample of a study of CD8 T cells in Susac syndrome. Via MiXCR, TCRdb re-called the immunoSEQ multiplex PCR reads, giving one row per CDR3 protein. The sample records about 81,000 distinct CDR3 sequences, roughly 94% being singletons. Sequencing was performed on CD8+ T cells from PBMCs. The origin of the receptors is a human donor with Susac syndrome. Both conserved end residues are part of each CDR3. A D gene is named only where the DNA matches it firmly. The size of a clone is reported for some rows only, either as once, few or many, or as a class for expanded clones.

d_gene	j_gene	v_gene	abundance	len	CDR3nt	CDR3aa
NA	TRBJ2-7	TRBV29-1	NA	10	TGCAGCGTTCTACACTACGAGCAGTACTTC	CSVLHYEQYF
NA	TRBJ1-1	TRBV6-5	NA	14	TGTGCCAGCAGTTACGGCAGGACGAACACTGAAGCTTTCTTT	CASSYGRTNTEAFF
NA	TRBJ2-5	TRBV20-1	NA	14	TGCAGTGCTAGAGATAGGGGGGTTGGAGAGACCCAGTACTTC	CSARDRGVGETQYF
NA	TRBJ2-7	TRBV27	NA	14	TGTGCCAGCAGTTCCCCGGTAAGGTTCTACGAGCAGTACTTC	CASSSPVRFYEQYF
NA	TRBJ1-1	TRBV25-1	NA	12	TGTGCCAGCGGGGGTGGATACACTGAAGCTTTCTTT	CASGGGYTEAFF
NA	TRBJ1-2	TRBV7-2	NA	13	TGTGCCACCCTAGGGGGAGGGTTCTATGGCTACACCTTC	CATLGGGFYGYTF
NA	TRBJ2-1	TRBV12-3/TRBV12-4	once	12	TGTGCCAGCAGTTTAGAGATCGATGAGCAGTTCTTC	CASSLEIDEQFF
NA	TRBJ1-2	TRBV29-1	NA	13	TGCAGCGTTGAAGATCGAGCAGCGTCTGGCTACACCTTC	CSVEDRAASGYTF
TRBD1	TRBJ2-5	TRBV5-6	NA	17	TGTGCCAGCAGCCTTTGGGGGACAGGGACGATTGAAGAGACCCAGTACTTC	CASSLWGTGTIEETQYF
NA	TRBJ1-1	TRBV29-1	NA	14	TGCAGCGTCCTATACGGCGGATACCACACTGAAGCTTTCTTT	CSVLYGGYHTEAFF
TRBD2	TRBJ2-7	TRBV12-3/TRBV12-4	NA	16	TGTGCCAGCAGTCAGACTAGCGGGGGGCCTTCCTACGAGCAGTACTTC	CASSQTSGGPSYEQYF
NA	TRBJ2-7	TRBV20-1	once	11	TGCAGTGCTAGACACGGCGGGGAGCAGTACTTC	CSARHGGEQYF
NA	TRBJ2-7	TRBV6-5	NA	13	TGTGCCAGCAGTCCAACAGGGATCTACGAGCAGTACTTC	CASSPTGIYEQYF
NA	TRBJ2-3	TRBV5-6	NA	14	TGTGCCAGCAGTCGACATGGGGGGAGACAGGGTGAGGATTTT	CASSRHGGRQGEDF
NA	TRBJ2-1	TRBV20-1	NA	13	TGCAGTGCTCCCCCGGGATACCTCCGAGAGCAGTTCTTC	CSAPPGYLREQFF
NA	TRBJ2-1	TRBV5-4	NA	13	TGTGCCAGCAGCTTTTGGCGAAACAATGAGCAGTTCTTC	CASSFWRNNEQFF
NA	TRBJ2-7	TRBV2	NA	14	TGTGCCAGCAGTGAGCCCGGGACTCCCTACGAGCAGTACTTC	CASSEPGTPYEQYF
TRBD2	TRBJ2-7	TRBV20-1	NA	23	TGCAGTGCTAGAGATGGTTCTCTTAGGGCCCTAGCGGGAGGGCCTGGGATCTCCTACGAGCAGTACTTC	CSARDGSLRALAGGPGISYEQYF
TRBD1	TRBJ2-7	TRBV28	NA	13	TGTGCCGGGGCACCGACAGGGAATCACGAGCAGTACTTC	CAGAPTGNHEQYF
NA	TRBJ2-1	TRBV11-3	NA	13	TGTGCCAGCAGCTTAGGCGGTCAGGGGCCCCTCTTCTTC	CASSLGGQGPLFF
TRBD1	TRBJ2-2	TRBV6-2/TRBV6-3	NA	16	TGTGCCAGCAGTTACTCTGGGACAGGGGGCTTCGGGGAGCTGTTTTTT	CASSYSGTGGFGELFF
TRBD1	TRBJ2-7	TRBV15	NA	17	TGTGCCACCAGCAAACCACAGGGGGCCGGGACAATCTACGAGCAGTACTTC	CATSKPQGAGTIYEQYF
NA	TRBJ2-3	TRBV19	NA	13	TGTGCCAGTAGTTCTAGACTAGTGGATACGCAGTATTTT	CASSSRLVDTQYF
NA	TRBJ1-3	TRBV11-2	NA	16	TGTGCCAGCAGCTCCCACTGGGAAAGCTCTGGAAACACCATATATTTT	CASSSHWESSGNTIYF
NA	TRBJ2-7	TRBV12-3/TRBV12-4	NA	11	TGTGCCAGCAGTTCTCGTTACGAGCAGTACTTC	CASSSRYEQYF
NA	TRBJ2-7	TRBV7-9	NA	15	TGTGCCAGCAGCTTAGGAGGGGCTCGACCGTACGAGCAGTACTTC	CASSLGGARPYEQYF
NA	TRBJ1-6	TRBV2	NA	16	TGTGCCAGCAGTGACGGCCTTCGGGGGGCTAATTCACCCCTCCACTTT	CASSDGLRGANSPLHF